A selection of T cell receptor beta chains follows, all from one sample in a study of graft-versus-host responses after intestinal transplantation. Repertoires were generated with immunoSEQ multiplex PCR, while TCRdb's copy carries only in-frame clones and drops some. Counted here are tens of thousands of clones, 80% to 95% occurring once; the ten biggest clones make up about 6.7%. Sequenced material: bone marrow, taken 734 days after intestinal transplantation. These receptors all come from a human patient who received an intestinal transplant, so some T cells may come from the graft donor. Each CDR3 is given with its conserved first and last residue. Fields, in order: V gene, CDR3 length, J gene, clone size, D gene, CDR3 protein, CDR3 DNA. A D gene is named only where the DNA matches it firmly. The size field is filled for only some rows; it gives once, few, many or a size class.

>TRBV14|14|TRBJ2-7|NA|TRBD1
CASSPWDRFYEQYF
TGTGCCAGCAGCCCGTGGGACAGATTCTACGAGCAGTACTTC
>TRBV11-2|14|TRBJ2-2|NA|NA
CASSFGQNTGELFF
TGTGCCAGCAGCTTTGGACAGAACACCGGGGAGCTGTTTTTT
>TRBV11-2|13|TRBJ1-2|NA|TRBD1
CASNQRQGNGYTF
TGTGCCAGCAACCAGAGACAGGGGAATGGCTACACCTTC
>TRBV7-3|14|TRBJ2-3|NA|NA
CASSLYASTDTQYF
TGTGCCAGCAGCTTATATGCCAGCACAGATACGCAGTATTTT
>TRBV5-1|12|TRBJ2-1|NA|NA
CASSLAGNEQFF
TGCGCCAGCAGCTTGGCCGGCAATGAGCAGTTCTTC
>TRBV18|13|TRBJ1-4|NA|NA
CASSPRQEEKLFF
TGTGCCAGCTCACCGCGACAGGAAGAAAAACTGTTTTTT
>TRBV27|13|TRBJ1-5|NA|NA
CASSLSGNQPQHF
TGTGCCAGCAGTTTATCCGGGAATCAGCCCCAGCATTTT
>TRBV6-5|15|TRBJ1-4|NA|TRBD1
CASSGRGGTNEKLFF
TGTGCCAGCAGCGGCAGGGGGGGAACTAATGAAAAACTGTTTTTT
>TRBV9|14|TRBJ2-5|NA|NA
CASSVASSLETQYF
TGTGCCAGCAGCGTAGCATCTAGCCTCGAGACCCAGTACTTC
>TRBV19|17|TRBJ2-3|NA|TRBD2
CASTAHAFSGGADTQYF
TGTGCCAGTACGGCCCACGCCTTTAGCGGGGGGGCAGATACGCAGTATTTT
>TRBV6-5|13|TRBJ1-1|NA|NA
CATRDGHDTEAFF
TGTGCCACCCGGGACGGACACGACACTGAAGCTTTCTTT
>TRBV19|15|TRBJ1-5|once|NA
CASSISGGGNQPQHF
TGTGCCAGTAGTATATCCGGGGGCGGCAATCAGCCCCAGCATTTT
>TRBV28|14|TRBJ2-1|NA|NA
CASSLLDGSNEQFF
TGTGCCAGCAGTTTATTAGACGGGAGTAATGAGCAGTTCTTC
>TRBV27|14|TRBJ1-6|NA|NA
CASTLLGVSSPLHF
TGTGCCAGCACCCTCCTGGGGGTTTCTTCACCCCTCCACTTT
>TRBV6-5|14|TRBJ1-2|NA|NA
CASSPWARDYGYTF
TGTGCCAGCAGCCCTTGGGCAAGGGACTATGGCTACACCTTC
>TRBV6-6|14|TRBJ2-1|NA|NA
CARSIPDRHNEQFF
TGTGCCCGCTCGATCCCGGACAGACACAATGAGCAGTTCTTC
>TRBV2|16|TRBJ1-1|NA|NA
CASSVLKQGMNTEAFF
TGTGCCAGCAGTGTCCTTAAGCAGGGGATGAACACTGAAGCTTTCTTT
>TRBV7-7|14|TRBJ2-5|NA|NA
CASGPYGSWETQYF
TGTGCCAGCGGACCCTATGGCAGTTGGGAGACCCAGTACTTC
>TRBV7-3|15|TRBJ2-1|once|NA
CASSLGRAPYNEQFF
TGTGCCAGCAGCCTGGGCAGGGCGCCCTACAATGAGCAGTTCTTC
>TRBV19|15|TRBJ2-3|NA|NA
CASSIGVASTDTQYF
TGTGCCAGTAGTATAGGAGTAGCGAGTACAGATACGCAGTATTTT
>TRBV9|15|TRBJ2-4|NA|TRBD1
CASSVGVGTGGIQYF
TGTGCCAGCAGCGTAGGGGTGGGGACAGGCGGCATTCAGTACTTC
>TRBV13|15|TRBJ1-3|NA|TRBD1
CASSPGQRSRYTIYF
TGTGCCAGCAGCCCGGGACAGCGGAGTCGATACACCATATATTTT
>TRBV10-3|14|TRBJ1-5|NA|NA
CAISVDGPNQPQHF
TGTGCCATCAGTGTCGATGGACCAAATCAGCCCCAGCATTTT
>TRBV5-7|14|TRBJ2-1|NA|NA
CASSLCRGYNEQFF
TGTGCCAGCAGCTTATGCAGGGGATACAATGAGCAGTTCTTC
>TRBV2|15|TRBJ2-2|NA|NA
CASGFGGGNTGELFF
TGTGCCAGCGGTTTCGGGGGAGGGAACACCGGGGAGCTGTTTTTT
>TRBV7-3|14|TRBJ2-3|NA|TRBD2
CASSLTSGGDTQYF
TGTGCCAGCAGCTTGACTAGCGGGGGTGATACGCAGTATTTT